A selection of T cell receptor beta chains follows, all from one sample in a study of shared clonotypes between healthy human individuals. TCRdb keeps only in-frame clones here, not all; method: immunoSEQ multiplex PCR. The sample has around 940,000 clones, more than 75% seen once. The material sequenced was memory CD4+ T cells sorted from blood. The origin of the receptors is a man aged 18 to 29 in good health. CDR3s include the opening cysteine and the closing phenylalanine or tryptophan. Each record gives: J gene, V gene, D gene, clone size, CDR3 protein, CDR3 DNA. A D gene is named only where the DNA matches it firmly. Clone size is shown for a subset of rows, as once, few, many or a class of expanded clone.

>TRBJ1-3|TRBV5-1|NA|NA
CASSLAMSSGNTIYF
TGCGCCAGCAGCTTGGCCATGAGCTCTGGAAACACCATATATTTT
>TRBJ2-5|TRBV28|NA|NA
CASSFRDRIQETQYF
TGTGCCAGCAGTTTTCGAGACAGGATCCAAGAGACCCAGTACTTC
>TRBJ1-2|TRBV19|NA|NA
CASSTDRLSGYTF
TGTGCCAGTAGTACCGACAGGTTGAGTGGCTACACCTTC
>TRBJ1-2|TRBV6-1|NA|NA
CASSEYYGTGNYGYTF
TGTGCCAGCAGTGAATATTACGGGACCGGGAACTATGGCTACACCTTC
>TRBJ2-7|TRBV5-4|NA|NA
CASSLETGREQYF
TGTGCCAGCAGCTTGGAAACAGGCCGCGAGCAGTACTTC
>TRBJ2-7|TRBV28|TRBD1|once
CASRVPGQGYEQYF
TGTGCCAGCAGAGTCCCGGGACAGGGCTACGAGCAGTACTTC
>TRBJ2-2|TRBV10-2|NA|NA
CASREFANTGELFF
TGCGCCAGCAGGGAATTTGCGAACACCGGGGAGCTGTTTTTT
>TRBJ1-1|TRBV27|NA|NA
CASSFSRRDPTWTEAFF
TGTGCCAGCAGTTTCTCTAGGCGGGACCCGACGTGGACTGAAGCTTTCTTT
>TRBJ2-5|TRBV9|NA|NA
CASSIRPKETQYF
TGTGCCAGCAGCATCCGACCTAAAGAGACCCAGTACTTC
>TRBJ2-1|TRBV6-4|TRBD2|NA
CASSDSASGMANEQFF
TGTGCCAGCAGTGACTCGGCTAGCGGGATGGCCAATGAGCAGTTCTTC
>TRBJ1-1|TRBV7-2|NA|NA
CASSYWNTEAFF
TGTGCCAGCAGCTACTGGAACACTGAAGCTTTCTTT
>TRBJ2-5|TRBV5-1|NA|NA
CASSLRWNLETQYF
TGCGCCAGCAGCTTGCGATGGAATCTAGAGACCCAGTACTTC
>TRBJ2-5|TRBV2|NA|NA
CASSAFGQETQYF
TGTGCCAGCAGTGCTTTTGGGCAAGAGACCCAGTACTTC
>TRBJ2-7|TRBV2|TRBD1|NA
CASSGQGGTAKQYF
TGTGCCAGCAGTGGACAGGGGGGCACAGCGAAGCAGTACTTC
>TRBJ2-5|TRBV30|TRBD2|few
CAWSVQAGGETQYF
TGTGCCTGGAGTGTACAAGCGGGAGGGGAGACCCAGTACTTC
>TRBJ2-1|TRBV15|NA|NA
CATSRQMTGYNEQFF
TGTGCCACCAGCAGACAAATGACAGGATACAATGAGCAGTTCTTC
>TRBJ1-1|TRBV21-1|NA|NA
CASIATGVNTEAFF
TGTGCCAGCATTGCGACAGGGGTTAACACTGAAGCTTTCTTT
>TRBJ2-7|TRBV5-1|NA|NA
CASSSSFNHYEQYF
TGCGCCAGCAGCTCCAGCTTTAACCACTACGAGCAGTACTTC
>TRBJ1-1|TRBV19|NA|NA
CASSIESNTRGSFF
TGTGCCAGTAGTATAGAGTCGAACACACGTGGATCTTTCTTT
>TRBJ2-5|TRBV5-1|TRBD2|NA
CASSPGLAGPETQYF
TGCGCCAGTAGCCCGGGACTAGCGGGACCAGAGACCCAGTACTTC
>TRBJ2-1|TRBV6-6|NA|NA
CASSQEYNEQFF
TGTGCCAGCAGTCAGGAATACAATGAGCAGTTCTTC
>TRBJ1-3|TRBV18|TRBD1|NA
CASSPPGQSGNTIYF
TGTGCCAGCTCACCACCGGGACAGTCTGGAAACACCATATATTTT
>TRBJ1-1|TRBV25-1|TRBD1|NA
CASSPLPGQGAGITEAFF
TGTGCCAGCAGTCCGTTACCGGGACAGGGGGCGGGGATTACTGAAGCTTTCTTT
>TRBJ2-1|TRBV13|TRBD2|NA
CASSLELAGRGEQFF
TGTGCCAGCAGCTTAGAACTAGCGGGAAGGGGTGAGCAGTTCTTC
>TRBJ1-3|TRBV7-2|NA|few
CASSLLRGPGNTIYF
TGTGCCAGCAGCCTACTCCGAGGGCCTGGAAACACCATATATTTT
>TRBJ2-7|TRBV27|TRBD1|NA
CASSRWRGTDLYEQYF
TGTGCCAGCTCTAGGTGGCGAGGGACAGACCTATACGAGCAGTACTTC
>TRBJ2-1|TRBV7-2|NA|NA
CASSLAFYNEQFF
TGTGCCAGCAGCTTAGCGTTCTACAATGAGCAGTTCTTC
>TRBJ1-3|TRBV14|NA|once
CASSHEHPGLSGNTIYF
TGTGCCAGCAGCCATGAGCACCCGGGCCTCTCTGGAAACACCATATATTTT
>TRBJ1-1|TRBV5-1|NA|NA
CASSVQQGGGTEAFF
TGCGCCAGCAGCGTTCAACAGGGTGGAGGCACTGAAGCTTTCTTT
>TRBJ2-1|TRBV9|TRBD2|NA
CASSVSSSGTNEQFF
TGTGCCAGCAGCGTATCGTCTAGCGGGACCAATGAGCAGTTCTTC
>TRBJ2-2|TRBV2|TRBD2|NA
CASRAGATNTGELFF
TGTGCCAGCAGAGCGGGGGCCACGAACACCGGGGAGCTGTTTTTT
>TRBJ2-2|TRBV18|NA|once
CASSSFGGLQQTGELFF
TGTGCCAGCTCATCATTCGGCGGCCTACAACAGACCGGGGAGCTGTTTTTT
>TRBJ1-1|TRBV28|NA|few
CASSLGQDRPNTEAFF
TGTGCCAGCAGTTTGGGGCAGGACAGACCGAACACTGAAGCTTTCTTT
>TRBJ2-7|TRBV25-1|TRBD2|NA
CASSAETGLAGGEQYF
TGTGCCAGCAGTGCCGAAACCGGTCTAGCGGGGGGCGAGCAGTACTTC
>TRBJ1-1|TRBV18|NA|NA
CASSPQGMYTEAFF
TGTGCCAGCTCACCGCAGGGGATGTACACTGAAGCTTTCTTT
>TRBJ2-7|TRBV2|TRBD1|NA
CASSEQGARYYEQYF
TGTGCCAGCAGTGAACAGGGGGCGAGATACTACGAGCAGTACTTC
>TRBJ2-2|TRBV9|NA|once
CASSVELTGISANTGELFF
TGTGCCAGCAGCGTAGAATTGACAGGAATCAGCGCGAACACCGGGGAGCTGTTTTTT
>TRBJ1-4|TRBV9|NA|NA
CASSALGGFNEKLFF
TGTGCCAGCAGCGCACTGGGAGGGTTCAATGAAAAACTGTTTTTT
>TRBJ2-7|TRBV7-2|TRBD1|few
CASSLATGQSSYEQYF
TGTGCCAGCAGCTTAGCTACGGGACAGAGCTCCTACGAGCAGTACTTC
>TRBJ1-2|TRBV7-9|NA|NA
CASSLVDGNYGYTF
TGTGCCAGCAGCTTAGTCGACGGAAACTATGGCTACACCTTC
>TRBJ2-7|TRBV2|NA|NA
CASSAGPSSYEQYF
TGTGCCAGCAGTGCCGGGCCCAGCTCCTACGAGCAGTACTTC
>TRBJ1-2|TRBV9|TRBD1|NA
CASSGTGTGNYGYTF
TGTGCCAGCAGCGGAACCGGGACAGGCAACTATGGCTACACCTTC
>TRBJ2-7|TRBV27|NA|NA
CASSPNVGYRAEQYF
TGTGCCAGCAGCCCCAACGTGGGGTACAGGGCCGAGCAGTACTTC
>TRBJ1-1|TRBV27|NA|NA
CASSLSIWTEAFF
TGTGCCAGCAGTTTATCGATCTGGACTGAAGCTTTCTTT
>TRBJ2-3|TRBV6-1|TRBD1|NA
CASSAMGQGTDTQYF
TGTGCCAGCAGTGCGATGGGACAGGGCACAGATACGCAGTATTTT
>TRBJ2-1|TRBV9|TRBD2|NA
CASSARTSGGSVNYNEQFF
TGTGCCAGCAGCGCCAGGACTAGCGGGGGTTCCGTAAACTACAATGAGCAGTTCTTC
>TRBJ2-5|TRBV5-1|TRBD2|NA
CASSSRTSGRSETQYF
TGCGCCAGCAGCTCGAGGACTAGCGGGAGGAGCGAGACCCAGTACTTC
>TRBJ1-2|TRBV18|NA|NA
CASSPAWDGYTF
TGTGCCAGCTCACCAGCCTGGGATGGCTACACCTTC
>TRBJ2-2|TRBV11-3|TRBD2|many
CASSLGGGATGELFF
TGTGCCAGCAGCTTAGGCGGGGGGGCGACCGGGGAGCTGTTTTTT